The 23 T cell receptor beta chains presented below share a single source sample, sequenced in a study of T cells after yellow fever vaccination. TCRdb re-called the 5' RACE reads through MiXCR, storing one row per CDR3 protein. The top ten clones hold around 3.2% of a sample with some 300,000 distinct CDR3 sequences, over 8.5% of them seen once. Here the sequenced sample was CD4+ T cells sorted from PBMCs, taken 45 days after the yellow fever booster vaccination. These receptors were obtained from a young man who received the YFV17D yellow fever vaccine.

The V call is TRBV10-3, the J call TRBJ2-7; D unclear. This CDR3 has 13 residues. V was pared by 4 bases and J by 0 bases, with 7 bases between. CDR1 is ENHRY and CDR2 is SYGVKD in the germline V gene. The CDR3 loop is CAISGTPSYEQYF. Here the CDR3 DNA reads TGTGCCATCAGTGGGACCCCCTCCTACGAGCAGTACTTC.

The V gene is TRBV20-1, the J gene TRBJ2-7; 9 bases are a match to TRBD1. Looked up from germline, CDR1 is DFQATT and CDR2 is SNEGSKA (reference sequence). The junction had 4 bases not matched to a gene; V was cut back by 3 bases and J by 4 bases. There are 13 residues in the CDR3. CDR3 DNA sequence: TGCAGTGCTAGCAGGGACAGGGTATACGAGCAGTACTTC. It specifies CSASRDRVYEQYF.

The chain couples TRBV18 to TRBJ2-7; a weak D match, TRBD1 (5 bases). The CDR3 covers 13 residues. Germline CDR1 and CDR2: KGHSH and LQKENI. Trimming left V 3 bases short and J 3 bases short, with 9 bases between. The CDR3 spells CASSPRQSYEQYV. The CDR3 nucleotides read TGTGCCAGCTCACCTCGACAGAGCTACGAGCAGTACGTC.

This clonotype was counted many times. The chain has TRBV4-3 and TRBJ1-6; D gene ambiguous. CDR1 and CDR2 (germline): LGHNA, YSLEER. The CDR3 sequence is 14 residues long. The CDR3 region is CAADRGTDNSPLHF. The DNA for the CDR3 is TGCGCAGCCGATCGGGGTACAGATAATTCACCCCTCCACTTT.

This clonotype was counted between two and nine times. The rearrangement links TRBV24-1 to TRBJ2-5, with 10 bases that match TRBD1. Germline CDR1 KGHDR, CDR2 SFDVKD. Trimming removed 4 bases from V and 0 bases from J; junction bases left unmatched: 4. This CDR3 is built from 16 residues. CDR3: CATSDSGTGDQETQYF. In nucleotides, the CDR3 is TGTGCCACCAGTGACTCCGGGACAGGGGACCAAGAGACCCAGTACTTC.

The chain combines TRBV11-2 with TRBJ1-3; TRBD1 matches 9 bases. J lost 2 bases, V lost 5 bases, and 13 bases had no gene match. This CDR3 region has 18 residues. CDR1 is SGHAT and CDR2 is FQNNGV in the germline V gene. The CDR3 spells CASSPRTGVYVTGNTIYF. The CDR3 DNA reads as TGTGCCAGCAGCCCCCGGACAGGGGTTTATGTCACTGGAAACACCATATATTTT.

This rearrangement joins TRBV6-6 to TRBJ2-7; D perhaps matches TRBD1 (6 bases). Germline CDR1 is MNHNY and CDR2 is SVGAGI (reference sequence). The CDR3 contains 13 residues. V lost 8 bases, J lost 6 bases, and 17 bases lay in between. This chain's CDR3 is CASGQQGWGEQYV. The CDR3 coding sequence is TGTGCCAGCGGTCAACAGGGATGGGGCGAGCAGTACGTC.

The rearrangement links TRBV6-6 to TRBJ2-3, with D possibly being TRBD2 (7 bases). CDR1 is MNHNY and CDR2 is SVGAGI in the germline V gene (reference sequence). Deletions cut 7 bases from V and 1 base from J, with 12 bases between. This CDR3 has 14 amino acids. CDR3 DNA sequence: TGTGCCAGCAACCGCGGGGGCGGCACAGATACGCAGTATTTT. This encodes CASNRGGGTDTQYF.

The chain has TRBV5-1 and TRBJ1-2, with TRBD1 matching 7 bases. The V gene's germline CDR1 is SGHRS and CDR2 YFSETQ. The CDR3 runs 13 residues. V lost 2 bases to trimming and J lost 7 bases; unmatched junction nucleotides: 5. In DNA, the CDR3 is TGCGCCAGCAGCTTAGGAGGGGGCGGTGGCTACACCTTC. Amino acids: CASSLGGGGGYTF.

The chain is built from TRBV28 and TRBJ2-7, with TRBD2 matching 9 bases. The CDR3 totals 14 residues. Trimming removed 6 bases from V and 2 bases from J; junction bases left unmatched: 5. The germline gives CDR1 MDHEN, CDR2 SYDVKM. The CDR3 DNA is TGTGCCAGCAGCCCTCTAGCGGGGACCTACGAGCAGTACGTC. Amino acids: CASSPLAGTYEQYV.

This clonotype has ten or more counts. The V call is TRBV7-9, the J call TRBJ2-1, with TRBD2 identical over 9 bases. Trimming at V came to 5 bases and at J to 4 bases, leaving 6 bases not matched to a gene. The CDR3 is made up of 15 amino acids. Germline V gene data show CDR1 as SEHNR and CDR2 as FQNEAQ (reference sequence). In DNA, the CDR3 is TGTGCCAGCAGCAAAAATAGCGGGGGATACAATGAGCAGTTCTTC. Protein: CASSKNSGGYNEQFF.

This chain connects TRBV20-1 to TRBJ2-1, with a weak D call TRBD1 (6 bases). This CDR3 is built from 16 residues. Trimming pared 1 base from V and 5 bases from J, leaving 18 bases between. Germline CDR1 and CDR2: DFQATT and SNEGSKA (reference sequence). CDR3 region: CSARGSGRDKNNEQFF. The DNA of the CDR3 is TGCAGTGCTAGAGGATCCGGCCGGGACAAAAACAATGAGCAGTTCTTC.

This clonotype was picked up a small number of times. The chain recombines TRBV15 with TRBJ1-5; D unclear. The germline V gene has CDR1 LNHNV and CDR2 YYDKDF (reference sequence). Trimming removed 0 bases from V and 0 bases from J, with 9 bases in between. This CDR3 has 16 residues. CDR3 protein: CATSRDQYYSNQPQHF. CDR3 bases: TGTGCCACCAGCAGAGATCAGTATTATAGCAATCAGCCCCAGCATTTT.

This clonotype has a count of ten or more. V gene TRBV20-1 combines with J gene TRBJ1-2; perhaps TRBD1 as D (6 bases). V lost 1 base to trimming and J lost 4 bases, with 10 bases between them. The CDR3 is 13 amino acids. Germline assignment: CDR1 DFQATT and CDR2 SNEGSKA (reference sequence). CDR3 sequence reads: CSARAGQLYGYTF. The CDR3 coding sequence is TGCAGTGCTAGAGCAGGACAGCTCTATGGCTACACCTTC.

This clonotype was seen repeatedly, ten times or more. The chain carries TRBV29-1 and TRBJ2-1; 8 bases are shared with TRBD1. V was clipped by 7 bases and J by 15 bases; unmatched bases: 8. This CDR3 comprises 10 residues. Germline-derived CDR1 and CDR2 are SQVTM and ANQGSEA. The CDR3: CSATGALTFF. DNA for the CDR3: TGCAGCGCGACAGGGGCCCTAACGTTCTTC.

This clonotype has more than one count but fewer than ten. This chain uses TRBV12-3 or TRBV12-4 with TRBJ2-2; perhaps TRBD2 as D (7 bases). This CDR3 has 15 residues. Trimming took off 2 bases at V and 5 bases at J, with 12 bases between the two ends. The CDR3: CASSLRGASTGELFF. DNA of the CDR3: TGTGCCAGCAGTTTACGGGGGGCCAGTACCGGGGAGCTGTTTTTT.

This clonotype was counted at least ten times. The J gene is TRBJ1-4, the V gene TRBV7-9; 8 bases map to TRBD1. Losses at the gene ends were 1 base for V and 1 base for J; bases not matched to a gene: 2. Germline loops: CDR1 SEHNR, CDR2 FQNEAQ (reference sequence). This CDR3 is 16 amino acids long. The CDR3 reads CASSLGDRGTNEKLFF. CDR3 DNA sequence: TGTGCCAGCAGCTTAGGAGACAGGGGAACTAATGAAAAACTGTTTTTT.

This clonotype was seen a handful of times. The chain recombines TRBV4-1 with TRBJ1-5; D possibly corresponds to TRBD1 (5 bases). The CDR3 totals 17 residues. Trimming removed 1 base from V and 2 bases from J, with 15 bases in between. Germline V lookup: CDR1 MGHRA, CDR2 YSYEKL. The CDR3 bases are TGCGCCAGCAGCCAAGTGGGGGACCCCTTTGGCAATCAGCCCCAGCATTTT. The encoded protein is CASSQVGDPFGNQPQHF.

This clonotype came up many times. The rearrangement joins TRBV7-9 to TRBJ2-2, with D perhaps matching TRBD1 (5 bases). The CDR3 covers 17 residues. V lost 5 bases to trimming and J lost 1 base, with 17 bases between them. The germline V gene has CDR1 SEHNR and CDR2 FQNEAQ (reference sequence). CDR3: CASSHKPQGENTGELFF. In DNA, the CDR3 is TGTGCCAGCAGCCATAAACCGCAGGGCGAGAACACCGGGGAGCTGTTTTTT. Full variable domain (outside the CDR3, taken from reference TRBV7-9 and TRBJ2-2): DTGVSQNPRHKITKRGQNVTFRCDPISEHNRLYWYRQTLGQGPEFLTYFQNEAQLEKSRLLSDRFSAERPKGSFSTLEIQRTEQGDSAMYLCASSHKPQGENTGELFFGEGSRLTVL.

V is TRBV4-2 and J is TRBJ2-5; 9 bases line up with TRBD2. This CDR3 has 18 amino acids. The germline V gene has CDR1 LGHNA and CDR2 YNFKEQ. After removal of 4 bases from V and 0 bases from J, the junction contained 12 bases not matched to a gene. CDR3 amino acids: CASSPVARGGGDQETQYF. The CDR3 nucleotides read TGTGCCAGCAGCCCCGTCGCCCGGGGCGGGGGGGACCAAGAGACCCAGTACTTC.

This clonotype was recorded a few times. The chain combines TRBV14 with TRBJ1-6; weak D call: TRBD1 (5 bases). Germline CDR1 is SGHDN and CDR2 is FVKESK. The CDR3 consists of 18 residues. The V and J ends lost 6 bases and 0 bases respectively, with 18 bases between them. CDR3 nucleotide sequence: TGTGCCAGCAGAGCGGGGGACGATCCCAGCTCCTATAATTCACCCCTCCACTTT. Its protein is CASRAGDDPSSYNSPLHF.

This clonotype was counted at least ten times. The CDR3 region has the DNA TGTGCCAGCAGCCAAGGACGTACGCAGTATTTT. It encodes CASSQGRTQYF. The chain carries TRBV3-1 and TRBJ2-3, with no clear D. The germline gives CDR1 LGHDT, CDR2 YNNKEL (reference sequence). Trimming removed 1 base from V and 8 bases from J, with 4 bases in between. CDR3 size: 11 residues.

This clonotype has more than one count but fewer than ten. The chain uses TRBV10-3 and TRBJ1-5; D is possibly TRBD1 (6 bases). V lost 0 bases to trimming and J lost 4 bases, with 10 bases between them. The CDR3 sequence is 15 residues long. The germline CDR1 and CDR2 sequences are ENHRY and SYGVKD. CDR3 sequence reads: CAISESGQRNQPQHF. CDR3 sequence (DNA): TGTGCCATCAGTGAGTCCGGACAGCGAAATCAGCCCCAGCATTTT.